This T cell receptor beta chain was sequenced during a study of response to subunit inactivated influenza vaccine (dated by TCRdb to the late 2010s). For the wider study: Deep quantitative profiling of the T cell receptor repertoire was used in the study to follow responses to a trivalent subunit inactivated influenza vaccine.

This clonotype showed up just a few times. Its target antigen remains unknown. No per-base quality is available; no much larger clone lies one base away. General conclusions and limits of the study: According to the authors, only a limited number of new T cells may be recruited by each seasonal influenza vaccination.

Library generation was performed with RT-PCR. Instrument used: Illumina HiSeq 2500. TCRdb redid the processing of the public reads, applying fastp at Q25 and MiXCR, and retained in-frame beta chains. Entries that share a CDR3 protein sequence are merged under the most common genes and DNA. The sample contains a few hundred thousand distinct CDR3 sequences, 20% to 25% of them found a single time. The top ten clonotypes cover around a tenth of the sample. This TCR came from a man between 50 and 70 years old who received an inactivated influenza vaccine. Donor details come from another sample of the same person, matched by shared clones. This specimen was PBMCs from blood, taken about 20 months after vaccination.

The CDR3 region has the sequence CASSERTGTDTQYF. The DNA sequence reads TGTGCCAGCAGCGAACGGACAGGCACAGATACGCAGTATTTT. The chain was built from TRBV5-5 and TRBJ2-3, with TRBD1 tentatively as D gene (6 bases match). The CDR3 runs 14 amino acids, cysteine and phenylalanine included. Only the CDR3 region is kept as DNA, spanning 42 bases read in frame from base 1. The V and J ends are trimmed by 4 bases and 1 base, leaving 10 bases between them. Taken from the germline V gene (reference sequence), the CDR1 and CDR2 loops are SGHKS and YYEKEE.